A single sample gave rise to the 22 T cell receptor beta chains below, sequenced in a study of blood T cell repertoires in COVID-19. The assay was immunoSEQ multiplex PCR, and TCRdb's table has in-frame clones only and misses some. Of 150,000 to 200,000 clones listed, 88% are singletons. Sequencing was performed on PBMCs or T cells enriched from blood (not recorded which). These receptors were taken from a woman younger than 30 who had recovered from COVID-19.

V gene TRBV19 combines with J gene TRBJ2-7; maybe TRBD1 (6 bases). The CDR3 is 13 residues long. V gave up 10 bases and J gave up 5 bases, with 18 bases separating them. Germline loops: CDR1 LNHDA, CDR2 SQIVND (reference sequence). In DNA, the CDR3 is TGTGCCACCCCCCGGCAGGGGTATGACGAGCAGTACTTC. Protein sequence: CATPRQGYDEQYF.

The chain links TRBV4-2 to TRBJ1-1, with D unclear. Per germline, CDR1 LGHNA and CDR2 YNFKEQ. This CDR3 has 13 residues. Trimming pared 1 base from V and 5 bases from J, leaving 8 bases between. Here the CDR3 DNA reads TGTGCCAGCAGCCAAGCGCGGGTTACTGAAGCTTTCTTT. Residues: CASSQARVTEAFF.

The V and J genes are TRBV28 and TRBJ1-4, with unresolved D. Trimming shortened V by 4 bases and J by 10 bases, and 19 bases separated the two germline ends. CDR1 and CDR2 from the germline V gene are MDHEN and SYDVKM. The CDR3 runs 15 residues. The CDR3 coding sequence is TGTGCCAGCAGTTATTACCCCGTCGGGTTGGGAAAACTGTTTTTT. Protein: CASSYYPVGLGKLFF.

The V gene is TRBV29-1, the J gene TRBJ1-1; perhaps TRBD1 as D (6 bases). The germline V and J ends were trimmed by 7 bases and 3 bases, with 12 bases remaining between them. The CDR3 extends over 12 amino acids. Per the germline V gene, CDR1 is SQVTM and CDR2 is ANQGSEA. The CDR3 sequence is CSAYRDYTEAFF. CDR3 DNA sequence: TGCAGCGCGTACAGGGATTACACTGAAGCTTTCTTT. Full variable domain (outside the CDR3, taken from reference TRBV29-1 and TRBJ1-1): SAVISQKPSRDICQRGTSLTIQCQVDSQVTMMFWYRQQPGQSLTLIATANQGSEATYESGFVIDKFPISRPNLTFSTLTVSNMSPEDSSIYLCSAYRDYTEAFFGQGTRLTVV.

The chain couples TRBV28 to TRBJ1-2; TRBD1 is a possible D gene (5 bases). V lost 1 base and J lost 5, with 20 bases in between. Germline-derived CDR1 and CDR2 are MDHEN and SYDVKM. CDR3 length equals 17 residues. In DNA, the CDR3 is TGTGCCAGCAGTTTATTGGTCACCGGCGGGGGGATATATGGCTACACCTTC. Translating it yields CASSLLVTGGGIYGYTF.

This rearrangement joins TRBV5-8 to TRBJ2-7; TRBD2 matches at 14 bases. V lost 4 bases, J lost 7 bases, and 7 bases stayed unmatched. Germline V CDR1 and CDR2: SGHTS, YDEGEE. The CDR3 is 15 residues long. The CDR3 loop is CASSGTGLAGVEQYF. For the CDR3, the DNA is TGTGCCAGCAGCGGAACGGGACTAGCGGGAGTTGAGCAGTACTTC.

The rearrangement links TRBV19 to TRBJ2-1, with TRBD1 matching over 10 bases. Unmatched junction bases numbered 5, after V lost 2 bases and J lost 4 bases. The CDR3 has 16 residues. CDR1 LNHDA and CDR2 SQIVND come from the germline V gene (reference sequence). CDR3 sequence (DNA): TGTGCCAGTAGTATAAGTCCGGGACAGGGGTACAATGAGCAGTTCTTC. It specifies CASSISPGQGYNEQFF.

This clone was found a few times. V usage is TRBV5-1 and J usage is TRBJ1-1; tentatively, D is TRBD1 (5 bases). Germline V lookup: CDR1 SGHRS, CDR2 YFSETQ. The CDR3 runs to 16 residues. V lost 4 bases to trimming and J lost 1 base, with 17 bases between them. CDR3 nucleotide sequence: TGCGCCAGCAGCGCCTTACCGGGACTGCCGAACACTGAAGCTTTCTTT. As protein: CASSALPGLPNTEAFF.

This clone has just a few counts. This sequence joins TRBV5-6 and TRBJ2-7; a weak D match, TRBD1 (6 bases). V lost 0 bases to trimming and J lost 2 bases, with 9 bases between them. CDR3 length equals 14 residues. Germline CDR1 SGHDT, CDR2 YYEEEE. The CDR3 here is CASSLDRATYEQYF. The CDR3, as DNA: TGTGCCAGCAGCTTGGACAGGGCTACCTACGAGCAGTACTTC.

The J gene is TRBJ1-4, the V gene TRBV5-5, with TRBD1 identical over 12 bases. Trimming took 5 bases from V and 0 from J; bases not matched to a gene: 5. The CDR3 spans 17 residues. Per the germline V gene, CDR1 is SGHKS and CDR2 is YYEKEE (reference sequence). The CDR3 is CASRGQGAVATNEKLFF. CDR3 coding DNA: TGTGCCAGCAGGGGACAGGGGGCAGTCGCAACTAATGAAAAACTGTTTTTT.

The V call is TRBV19, the J call TRBJ2-7; D is unclear. Germline lookup yields CDR1 LNHDA and CDR2 SQIVND (reference sequence). V was trimmed by 5 bases and J by 3 bases, leaving 11 bases between them. This CDR3 is built from 13 residues. CDR3 sequence reads: CASSAGSIYEQYF. CDR3 sequence (DNA): TGTGCCAGTAGTGCCGGGTCTATCTACGAGCAGTACTTC.

The chain combines TRBV19 with TRBJ1-5, with a tentative D call TRBD1 (6 bases). CDR1 LNHDA and CDR2 SQIVND come from the germline V gene (reference sequence). The V end lost 7 bases, the J end lost 6 bases, and 16 bases lay between the germline ends. The CDR3 loop spans 14 amino acids. This chain's CDR3 is CASTAQRGSQPQHF. The CDR3 nucleotides are TGTGCCAGTACTGCCCAGAGGGGGAGTCAGCCCCAGCATTTT.

The chain links TRBV29-1 to TRBJ1-1; possibly TRBD1 for D (6 bases). In germline, CDR1 is SQVTM, CDR2 ANQGSEA. CDR3 length equals 14 residues. V lost 6 bases, J lost 1 base, and 15 bases lay in between. The CDR3 sequence is CSVRRQDRNTEAFF. In nucleotides, the CDR3 is TGCAGCGTCAGGAGACAGGACAGGAACACTGAAGCTTTCTTT. Complete variable domain (other parts from reference TRBV29-1 and TRBJ1-1): SAVISQKPSRDICQRGTSLTIQCQVDSQVTMMFWYRQQPGQSLTLIATANQGSEATYESGFVIDKFPISRPNLTFSTLTVSNMSPEDSSIYLCSVRRQDRNTEAFFGQGTRLTVV.

This clone appeared once. This chain uses TRBV30 with TRBJ2-7; 10 bases align to TRBD2. Germline-derived CDR1 and CDR2 are GTSNPN and SVGIG (reference sequence). The V gene end was trimmed by 3 bases and the J gene end by 3 bases; junction bases not matched to a gene: 5. This CDR3 is 14 amino acids long. As DNA, the CDR3 is TGTGCCTGGAGCTGGACTAGCGGTTTCTACGAGCAGTACTTC. Translating gives CAWSWTSGFYEQYF.

V is TRBV6-4 and J is TRBJ1-6, with a weak D call TRBD1 (5 bases). Germline CDR1 reads MRHNA; CDR2 reads SNTAGT. Trimming removed 11 bases at V and 5 bases at J, with 13 bases between. The CDR3 consists of 13 residues. For the CDR3, the DNA is TGTGCCCGGCGGGGCCTCGATAATTCACCCCTCCACTTT. This encodes CARRGLDNSPLHF.

The rearrangement uses TRBV27 and TRBJ2-2, with D possibly TRBD2 on 6 matching bases. Trimming pared 5 bases from V and 1 base from J, leaving 17 bases between. Germline V CDR1 and CDR2: MNHEY, SMNVEV (reference sequence). The CDR3 length is 17 residues. This CDR3 reads CASSPDRGLMNTGELFF. For the CDR3, the DNA is TGTGCCAGCAGTCCCGACCGCGGACTAATGAACACCGGGGAGCTGTTTTTT.

The chain employs TRBV5-1 and TRBJ1-1; D call uncertain. Trimming took 6 bases from V and 1 from J, leaving 10 bases between them. This CDR3 comprises 13 residues. From germline, CDR1 is SGHRS and CDR2 YFSETQ. This CDR3 reads CASMSGSNTEAFF. The CDR3 DNA reads TGCGCCAGCATGAGCGGATCGAACACTGAAGCTTTCTTT.

The V and J genes are TRBV2 and TRBJ1-4, with 8 bases lining up with TRBD1. The V gene end was trimmed by 7 bases and the J gene end by 0 bases; junction bases not matched to a gene: 7. The V gene's germline CDR1 is SNHLY and CDR2 FYNNEI. The CDR3 sequence is 16 residues long. The CDR3 here is CASKSDRVATNEKLFF. The CDR3 DNA follows: TGTGCCAGCAAATCGGACAGGGTTGCAACTAATGAAAAACTGTTTTTT.

V and J are TRBV6-6 and TRBJ2-6, with D unresolved. The CDR3 is 17 residues long. V was clipped by 8 bases and J by 0 bases, with 17 bases between them. Germline loops: CDR1 MNHNY, CDR2 SVGAGI (reference sequence). The CDR3 region has the DNA TGTGCCAGCGGTCCCGGCAGGTCTCTCTCTGGGGCCAACGTCCTGACTTTC. Translated: CASGPGRSLSGANVLTF.

The chain carries TRBV18 and TRBJ1-2; perhaps TRBD1 as D (5 bases). This CDR3 region has 14 residues. Between the trimmed V and J ends, which lost 1 base and 4 bases, there was a span of 10 bases. Per the germline V gene, CDR1 is KGHSH and CDR2 is LQKENI. CDR3 sequence: CASSPQGFSYGYTF. The CDR3 coding sequence is TGTGCCAGCTCACCACAGGGGTTCTCCTATGGCTACACCTTC.

The CDR3 is CASSWSSTNFGYTF. CDR3 nucleotide sequence: TGTGCCAGCAGTTGGTCTAGTACAAATTTCGGCTACACCTTC. The chain carries TRBV27 and TRBJ1-2; D is undetermined. The ends were cut back, 4 bases at V and 8 bases at J, with 17 bases in the middle. The CDR3 totals 14 residues. CDR1 and CDR2 (germline): MNHEY, SMNVEV (reference sequence).

The chain joins TRBV5-4 to TRBJ1-2, with 9 bases matching TRBD1. The CDR3 runs to 14 residues. V was clipped by 6 bases and J by 3 bases; unmatched bases: 6. The germline gives CDR1 SGHNT, CDR2 YYREEE (reference sequence). The CDR3 is CASNTGGLDYGYTF. The CDR3 DNA sequence: TGTGCCAGCAACACAGGGGGCCTCGACTATGGCTACACCTTC.